The 17 T cell receptor beta chains below were found in one sample sequenced in a study of graft-versus-host responses after intestinal transplantation. The repertoire was sequenced with immunoSEQ multiplex PCR; TCRdb's copy has only in-frame clones and lacks some. The sample consists of about 46,000 clones, over 80% of them appearing once. The specimen comprised PBMCs, sampled about 120 weeks after a first intestinal transplant, on the day of a second. Receptor source: a human patient who received an intestinal transplant, so some T cells may come from the graft donor.

This chain joins TRBV11-2 and TRBJ2-7; no clear D. The CDR3 extends over 13 amino acids. V shed 4 bases and J shed 6 bases, with 13 bases lying between them. The germline gives CDR1 SGHAT, CDR2 FQNNGV. The CDR3 DNA reads as TGTGCCAGCAGCTACCTTAGTTCTAGCGAGCAGTACTTC. Amino acid sequence: CASSYLSSSEQYF.

J is TRBJ2-1 and V is TRBV19; 8 bases agree with TRBD2. The J segment lost 6 bases and the V segment lost 6 bases, leaving 7 bases of the junction unmatched. The CDR3 sequence is 14 residues long. CDR1 LNHDA and CDR2 SQIVND come from the germline V gene (reference sequence). CDR3 residues: CASRSGRMLNEQFF. The CDR3 DNA follows: TGTGCCAGTAGGAGCGGGAGAATGCTCAATGAGCAGTTCTTC.

A note on this clone: A read error may produce the germline difference seen at one junction end. The V gene is TRBV9, the J gene TRBJ2-1, with TRBD2 identical over 14 bases. The CDR3 has 17 residues. CDR1 is SGDLS and CDR2 is YYNGEE in the germline V gene. The CDR3 region has the DNA TGTGCCAGCAGCGTAGCCCTGACTAGCGGGAGGGCCAGTGAGCAGCTCTTC. It codes for CASSVALTSGRASEQLF.

The V call is TRBV27, the J call TRBJ2-7, with a weak D call TRBD1 (7 bases). CDR1 is MNHEY and CDR2 is SMNVEV in the germline V gene (reference sequence). Trimming left V 3 bases short and J 0 bases short, with 15 bases between. This CDR3 has 16 amino acids. CDR3 residues: CASSFCSRGASYEQYF. For the CDR3, the DNA is TGTGCCAGCAGTTTCTGTAGCAGGGGGGCCTCCTACGAGCAGTACTTC.

The V call is TRBV7-9, the J call TRBJ2-4, with TRBD1 identical over 7 bases. With 1 base clipped from V and 0 bases from J, the junction kept 3 bases outside the gene matches. The CDR3 runs 16 residues. Germline lookup yields CDR1 SEHNR and CDR2 FQNEAQ (reference sequence). The CDR3 region is CASSLEGQLAKNIQYF. The CDR3 region has the DNA TGTGCCAGCAGCTTAGAGGGACAGCTAGCCAAAAACATTCAGTACTTC.

The chain combines TRBV2 with TRBJ1-3; D unclear. The germline V gene has CDR1 SNHLY and CDR2 FYNNEI. The CDR3 is made up of 14 amino acids. The V end lost 5 bases, the J end lost 0 bases, and 8 bases lay between the germline ends. CDR3 coding DNA: TGTGCCAGCAGTTCACAGTCCTCTGGAAACACCATATATTTT. Its translation is CASSSQSSGNTIYF.

The rearrangement uses TRBV6-6 and TRBJ1-2, with 7 bases aligning to TRBD1. V shed 5 bases, J shed 5 bases, and the junction held 11 bases outside the gene matches. CDR3 size: 15 residues. Germline assignment: CDR1 MNHNY and CDR2 SVGAGI (reference sequence). CDR3 sequence reads: CASSRGPGQKYGYTF. Here the CDR3 DNA reads TGTGCCAGCAGTCGGGGTCCGGGACAGAAGTATGGCTACACCTTC.

The chain combines TRBV10-2 with TRBJ1-2; D is possibly TRBD1 (5 bases). CDR1 and CDR2 (germline): WSHSY, SAAADI. This CDR3 spans 15 amino acids. V shed 2 bases and J shed 4 bases, with 14 bases lying between them. The CDR3 reads CASSETDRLSYGYTF. DNA for the CDR3: TGCGCCAGCAGTGAGACCGACAGACTGAGCTATGGCTACACCTTC.

The chain joins TRBV6-1 to TRBJ1-1; 8 nucleotides align to TRBD1. Looked up from germline, CDR1 is MNHNS and CDR2 is SASEGT. The CDR3 consists of 15 residues. The ends lost 3 bases at V and 1 base at J; junction bases unmatched: 4. Here the CDR3 DNA reads TGTGCCAGCAGTGATCTCGGGACAGGGAACACTGAAGCTTTCTTT. Translating it yields CASSDLGTGNTEAFF.

The rearrangement links TRBV6-1 to TRBJ2-4; D is ambiguous. CDR1 is MNHNS, CDR2 SASEGT, per germline. V was shortened by 3 bases and J by 0 bases, with 6 bases between the two germline ends. The CDR3 runs 14 residues. DNA of the CDR3: TGTGCCAGCAGTGAGACACTAGCCAAAAACATTCAGTACTTC. Residues: CASSETLAKNIQYF.

This chain connects TRBV29-1 to TRBJ1-2; D is unresolved. Germline V lookup: CDR1 SQVTM, CDR2 ANQGSEA. Trimming cost V 0 bases and J 4 bases, with 12 bases left between them. The CDR3 extends over 14 amino acids. The CDR3 DNA follows: TGCAGCGTTGAAGAGATAACAGAGCTCTATGGCTACACCTTC. Translated, it gives CSVEEITELYGYTF.

This chain connects TRBV5-1 to TRBJ2-7; D ambiguous. The germline V gene encodes CDR1 SGHRS and CDR2 YFSETQ. The CDR3 spans 12 residues. Trimming took off 6 bases at V and 0 bases at J, with 7 bases between the two ends. The CDR3 nucleotides are TGCGCCAGCACTGGTGGCTCCTACGAGCAGTACTTC. This encodes CASTGGSYEQYF.

The chain recombines TRBV6-1 with TRBJ2-7; D is possibly TRBD1 (6 bases). Per germline, CDR1 MNHNS and CDR2 SASEGT. CDR3 length equals 13 residues. Trimming took 5 bases from V and 2 from J, leaving 10 bases between them. The CDR3 protein is CASSLQGPYEQYF. CDR3 nucleotides: TGTGCCAGCAGTCTACAGGGCCCCTACGAGCAGTACTTC.

This sequence joins TRBV2 and TRBJ2-5; 8 nucleotides line up with TRBD2. This CDR3 region has 13 residues. The germline V gene encodes CDR1 SNHLY and CDR2 FYNNEI. Germline trimming cut 4 bases from V and 3 bases from J; bases unmatched to any gene: 1. CDR3 DNA sequence: TGTGCCAGCAGTGTGCGGGAGGAAGAGACCCAGTACTTC. Protein product: CASSVREEETQYF.

V is TRBV30 and J is TRBJ2-3; no clear D. The CDR3 totals 11 residues. The germline V and J ends were trimmed by 5 bases and 6 bases, with 9 bases remaining between them. Germline V lookup: CDR1 GTSNPN, CDR2 SVGIG (reference sequence). The CDR3 nucleotides read TGTGCCTGGGGAATTGGGGATACGCAGTATTTT. It codes for CAWGIGDTQYF.

The chain has TRBV29-1 and TRBJ1-2; TRBD1 matches at 8 bases. The V gene end was trimmed by 7 bases and the J gene end by 4 bases; junction bases not matched to a gene: 8. The CDR3 contains 13 residues. Germline-derived CDR1 and CDR2 are SQVTM and ANQGSEA. The CDR3 sequence is CSGYRGDSYGYTF. The CDR3, as DNA: TGCAGCGGTTACAGGGGGGACTCCTATGGCTACACCTTC.

This clone is large within its sample. The genes are TRBV6-4 and TRBJ2-1; TRBD2 aligns across 12 bases. Per germline, CDR1 MRHNA and CDR2 SNTAGT. The CDR3 totals 14 residues. V lost 2 bases and J lost 7; bases outside the gene matches: 0. The CDR3 is CASSDGTSGNEQFF. CDR3 in DNA: TGTGCCAGCAGTGACGGGACTAGCGGGAATGAGCAGTTCTTC.